This T cell receptor beta chain was found in a study of T cells in Graves' hyperthyroidism and ophthalmopathy. Isolation of PBMCs was performed on about 9.9 ml fresh peripheral blood. At least ten counts were recorded for this clonotype. Its antigen remains unknown. V was trimmed by 0 bases and J by 0 bases, leaving 5 bases between them. The germline V gene has CDR1 MNHEY and CDR2 SVGAGI. The CDR3 sequence is 14 residues long. Study conclusions and caveats: The blood repertoire included most of the expanded thyroid clonotypes above 0.001. From stable hyperthyroidism, ophthalmopathy was set apart by a 13 V-J model.

RNA transcripts yielded amplified TCR beta CDR3 regions. The HTBI primer set was used in a first-round RT-PCR of the TCR CDR3. MiXCR was run by TCRdb on the multiplex PCR reads, yielding one entry per CDR3 protein. The sample contains 530,000 or so distinct CDR3 sequences, around 24% of which appear only once. The receptor was derived from a young woman with Graves' ophthalmopathy. Material: blood. The V and J genes are TRBV6-5 and TRBJ1-1; D gene unclear. The CDR3 coding sequence is TGTGCCAGCAGTTACTCGTCCGTGAACACTGAAGCTTTCTTT. Translated: CASSYSSVNTEAFF.